A single sample is the source of the 27 T cell receptor beta chains below, sequenced in a study of cytomegalovirus exposure and HLA in healthy donors. Primers: 60 Vbeta forward and 13 Jbeta reverse. Assay used: immunoSEQ multiplex PCR; TCRdb lists only in-frame clones, some missing. The sample holds hundreds of thousands of clones, around 80% seen once. Sequenced input: PBMCs. Receptor source: a boy under 18 in good health and CMV-seronegative.

Turning to this clone: The sample contains more than one DNA sequence encoding this CDR3. This chain joins TRBV5-1 and TRBJ2-7; 11 bases agree with TRBD2. The V and J ends lost 0 bases and 6 bases, in that order; junction bases with no gene match: 2. The CDR3 is 14 amino acids. The germline V gene encodes CDR1 SGHRS and CDR2 YFSETQ. The CDR3 region has the DNA TGCGCCAGCAGCTTGGGGCTAGCGGGGGGCGAGCAGTACTTC. Translating gives CASSLGLAGGEQYF.

The genes are TRBV2 and TRBJ2-3; TRBD2 aligns across 9 bases. The CDR3 is 16 residues long. The V and J ends lost 3 bases and 6 bases, in that order; junction bases with no gene match: 10. CDR1 is SNHLY, CDR2 FYNNEI, per germline. This CDR3 reads CASSEGGGGLWDTQYF. DNA for the CDR3: TGTGCCAGCAGTGAGGGCGGGGGGGGCCTGTGGGATACGCAGTATTTT.

J is TRBJ2-5 and V is TRBV7-9; 9 nucleotides align to TRBD2. Germline V gene data show CDR1 as SEHNR and CDR2 as FQNEAQ (reference sequence). The CDR3 contains 16 residues. J gave up 4 bases and V 3 bases, and 9 bases lay outside the gene matches. The CDR3 region has the DNA TGTGCCAGCAGCTTCCTTGGCGGGGGGGGAGGAGAGACCCAGTACTTC. Translation: CASSFLGGGGGETQYF.

The V gene is TRBV11-3, the J gene TRBJ1-2, with D perhaps matching TRBD1 (5 bases). CDR3 length: 14 residues. V was pared by 3 bases and J by 13 bases, with 21 bases between. The germline gives CDR1 SGHNT, CDR2 YENEEA. Here the CDR3 DNA reads TGTGCCAGCAGCTTCACGACTGACAGTCCGGGTCCCACCTTC. Translation: CASSFTTDSPGPTF.

This chain joins TRBV9 and TRBJ2-1, with 10 bases that match TRBD2. Germline assignment: CDR1 SGDLS and CDR2 YYNGEE. The CDR3 totals 16 residues. V was pared by 2 bases and J by 0 bases, with 2 bases of the junction left unmatched. The CDR3 coding sequence is TGTGCCAGCAGCGTTTCTAGCGGGAGCTCCTACAATGAGCAGTTCTTC. It is translated as CASSVSSGSSYNEQFF.

This clone was detected a few times. The V and J genes are TRBV5-4 and TRBJ1-2; no definite D call. Germline assignment: CDR1 SGHNT and CDR2 YYREEE (reference sequence). Trimming stripped 2 bases from V and 4 bases from J, with 9 bases between. The CDR3 loop spans 13 amino acids. CDR3 nucleotide sequence: TGTGCCAGCAGCTTAGACGGGGTCTATGGCTACACCTTC. The encoded protein is CASSLDGVYGYTF.

This clone was detected only a few times. The gene calls are TRBV19 and TRBJ1-5; 9 bases are a match to TRBD1. The germline CDR1 and CDR2 sequences are LNHDA and SQIVND (reference sequence). The CDR3 is 15 residues long. Trimming cost V 5 bases and J 0 bases; bases outside gene matches: 2. CDR3 amino acids: CASSAGQGSNQPQHF. CDR3 DNA sequence: TGTGCCAGTAGTGCGGGACAGGGTAGCAATCAGCCCCAGCATTTT.

CDR3 sequence (DNA): TGTGCTAGTGGTTTGGCCTCTAGCACAGATACGCAGTATTTT. Translating it yields CASGLASSTDTQYF. The rearrangement joins TRBV12-5 to TRBJ2-3; D remains ambiguous. This CDR3 spans 14 amino acids. CDR1 is LGHNT and CDR2 is FRNRAP in the germline V gene. V lost 1 base to trimming and J lost 0 bases, with 5 bases between them. The variable domain in full, with the rest retrieved from reference TRBV12-5 and TRBJ2-3, is DARVTQTPRHKVTEMGQEVTMRCQPILGHNTVFWYRQTMMQGLELLAYFRNRAPLDDSGMPKDRFSAEMPDATLATLKIQPSEPRDSAVYFCASGLASSTDTQYFGPGTRLTVL.

The J gene is TRBJ2-3, the V gene TRBV2; 9 bases are shared with TRBD1. V was clipped by 7 bases and J by 4 bases; unmatched bases: 6. The length of the CDR3 is 14 residues. Germline assignment: CDR1 SNHLY and CDR2 FYNNEI. The DNA of the CDR3 is TGTGCCAGCACTCTGGACAGGGGTTCAGATACGCAGTATTTT. The encoded protein is CASTLDRGSDTQYF.

This clone was counted a few times. The CDR3 DNA reads as TGTGCCAGCAGTTACAGGGGGGGCACTGAAGCTTTCTTT. Its translation is CASSYRGGTEAFF. This rearrangement joins TRBV6-5 to TRBJ1-1; tentatively, D is TRBD1 (6 bases). This CDR3 spans 13 amino acids. Deletions cut 2 bases from V and 4 bases from J, with 8 bases between. The germline V gene has CDR1 MNHEY and CDR2 SVGAGI.

This clone was observed a handful of times. The chain joins TRBV6-5 to TRBJ2-7; 7 positions match TRBD1. V was clipped by 6 bases and J by 3 bases; unmatched bases: 8. Germline lookup yields CDR1 MNHEY and CDR2 SVGAGI. This CDR3 region has 14 residues. The CDR3 here is CASRADRAGYEQYF. The CDR3 DNA reads TGTGCCAGCAGGGCCGACAGGGCGGGCTACGAGCAGTACTTC.

The chain employs TRBV13 and TRBJ1-2; 7 bases align to TRBD1. The CDR3 runs 13 residues. V was clipped by 5 bases and J by 7 bases; unmatched bases: 7. Germline V gene data show CDR1 as PRHDT and CDR2 as FYEKMQ (reference sequence). The CDR3 is CASSLDRESGYTF. CDR3 DNA sequence: TGTGCCAGCAGCCTCGACAGGGAGAGTGGCTACACCTTC.

The rearrangement links TRBV2 to TRBJ2-1; 8 bases match TRBD2. CDR1 is SNHLY, CDR2 FYNNEI, per germline. J was trimmed by 12 bases and V by 3 bases; bases with no gene match: 1. The CDR3 runs 11 residues. The CDR3 loop reads CASSEAGGQFF. The CDR3 DNA is TGTGCCAGCAGTGAGGCGGGGGGGCAGTTCTTC.

The chain carries TRBV11-3 and TRBJ1-6; the match to TRBD1 covers 8 bases. In germline, CDR1 is SGHNT, CDR2 YENEEA. With V trimmed by 2 bases and J by 0 bases, 3 bases remained unmatched. The CDR3 spans 17 residues. The CDR3 is CASSLQGAISYNSPLHF. The CDR3 DNA is TGTGCCAGCAGCTTACAGGGGGCGATCTCCTATAATTCACCCCTCCACTTT.

This chain joins TRBV7-9 and TRBJ1-2; 7 bases are a match to TRBD1. CDR1 is SEHNR, CDR2 FQNEAQ, per germline (reference sequence). The CDR3 contains 14 residues. V lost 3 bases to trimming and J lost 4 bases; unmatched junction nucleotides: 5. The CDR3 region has the DNA TGTGCCAGCAGCTTCCGGGACAGACCCTATGGCTACACCTTC. Protein product: CASSFRDRPYGYTF.

The table lists this clone with a count of one. The chain recombines TRBV7-2 with TRBJ2-7, with TRBD1 identical over 10 bases. The CDR3 runs 15 residues. Germline values: CDR1 SGHTA, CDR2 FQGNSA. Unmatched junction bases numbered 8, after V lost 3 bases and J lost 6 bases. In DNA, the CDR3 is TGTGCCAGCAGCTTGCCGGGACAGGGGCACTCCGAGCAGTACTTC. This translates into CASSLPGQGHSEQYF.

The rearrangement links TRBV7-3 to TRBJ2-2, with a weak D call TRBD2 (6 bases). Deletions cut 3 bases from V and 4 bases from J, with 12 bases between. CDR1 and CDR2 from the germline V gene are SGHTA and FQGTGA. The CDR3 loop spans 15 amino acids. In DNA, the CDR3 is TGTGCCAGCAGCTTGACGGGACTCACCACCGGGGAGCTGTTTTTT. It codes for CASSLTGLTTGELFF.

The V and J genes are TRBV27 and TRBJ2-5, with 8 nucleotides matching TRBD2. Germline V lookup: CDR1 MNHEY, CDR2 SMNVEV (reference sequence). The CDR3 covers 15 residues. Trimming at V came to 3 bases and at J to 4 bases, leaving 7 bases not matched to a gene. The CDR3 bases are TGTGCCAGCAGTTTCCTCGGGGGGGCCAGAGAGACCCAGTACTTC. Amino acid sequence: CASSFLGGARETQYF.

CDR3 sequence (DNA): TGTGCCTGGAGTCGGCTAGCGGGAGCGGCAGATACGCAGTATTTT. Amino acids: CAWSRLAGAADTQYF. This chain connects TRBV30 to TRBJ2-3; 10 bases are shared with TRBD2. CDR1 is GTSNPN, CDR2 SVGIG, per germline (reference sequence). After removal of 2 bases from V and 4 bases from J, the junction contained 6 bases not matched to a gene. There are 15 residues in the CDR3. Full variable domain (outside the CDR3, taken from reference TRBV30 and TRBJ2-3): SQTIHQWPATLVQPVGSPLSLECTVEGTSNPNLYWYRQAAGRGLQLLFYSVGIGQISSEVPQNLSASRPQDRQFILSSKKLLLSDSGFYLCAWSRLAGAADTQYFGPGTRLTVL.

The chain uses TRBV10-3 and TRBJ1-5; maybe TRBD1 (6 bases). Between the trimmed V and J ends, which lost 0 bases and 2 bases, there was a span of 17 bases. The CDR3 length is 18 residues. Per the germline V gene, CDR1 is ENHRY and CDR2 is SYGVKD. The CDR3 is CAISESNFAGAGNQPQHF. The CDR3 DNA reads TGTGCCATCAGTGAGTCGAATTTCGCGGGGGCTGGCAATCAGCCCCAGCATTTT.

The rearrangement links TRBV25-1 to TRBJ1-1, with a possible D match to TRBD1 (5 bases). The CDR3 sequence is 12 residues long. Germline V gene sequence: CDR1 MGHDK, CDR2 SYGVNS. V dropped 9 bases and J dropped 1 base, with 9 bases sitting between them. In nucleotides, the CDR3 is TGTGCCAGTGGGGCGCCGAACACTGAAGCTTTCTTT. It yields the protein CASGAPNTEAFF.

The chain is built from TRBV5-5 and TRBJ1-2; tentatively, D is TRBD1 (6 bases). V dropped 4 bases and J dropped 2 bases, with 12 bases sitting between them. Per germline, CDR1 SGHKS and CDR2 YYEKEE (reference sequence). CDR3 length: 14 amino acids. Written as DNA, the CDR3 is TGTGCCAGCAGCCCCGGGGGGACAAACTATGGCTACACCTTC. Its translation: CASSPGGTNYGYTF.

The gene calls are TRBV11-3 and TRBJ2-6; D perhaps matches TRBD1 (5 bases). CDR3 length: 16 amino acids. Trimming stripped 8 bases from V and 0 bases from J, with 14 bases between. The germline gives CDR1 SGHNT, CDR2 YENEEA. CDR3 nucleotide sequence: TGTGCCAGCGCGGCAGGGCCCCGCTCTGGGGCCAACGTCCTGACTTTC. Its translation is CASAAGPRSGANVLTF.

This clone was seen a handful of times. Mismatch with germline at one junction end may stem from a read error. The chain couples TRBV7-9 to TRBJ1-1; 11 bases align to TRBD1. CDR1 SEHNR and CDR2 FQNEAQ come from the germline V gene (reference sequence). The CDR3 runs to 14 residues. The chain's CDR3 is CSSSRDRGMAEAFF. Written as DNA, the CDR3 is TGTTCCAGCAGTCGGGACAGGGGGATGGCTGAAGCTTTCTTT.

The rearrangement uses TRBV19 and TRBJ1-1; 7 positions match TRBD1. J gave up 5 bases and V 6 bases, and 6 bases lay outside the gene matches. Germline-derived CDR1 and CDR2 are LNHDA and SQIVND (reference sequence). The CDR3 is 13 residues long. CDR3 DNA sequence: TGTGCCAGTAGCGCGGAGGGGGCAACTGAAGCTTTCTTT. This encodes CASSAEGATEAFF.

The chain has TRBV7-3 and TRBJ1-2; perhaps TRBD1 as D (5 bases). From germline, CDR1 is SGHTA and CDR2 FQGTGA. The CDR3 runs 14 residues. Trimming shortened V by 2 bases and J by 8 bases, and 15 bases separated the two germline ends. As DNA, the CDR3 is TGTGCCAGCAGCTTAGACAGAGGAGTGGAAGGCTACACCTTC. Residues: CASSLDRGVEGYTF.

This clone has only a few counts. The chain combines TRBV10-1 with TRBJ2-5; weak D call: TRBD2 (6 bases). Trimming removed 4 bases from V and 1 base from J, with 13 bases in between. The CDR3 totals 15 residues. Germline CDR1 is WNHNN and CDR2 is SYGVQD (reference sequence). The CDR3 region has the DNA TGCGCCAGCAGTGTCACGGGAGAAGGCCAAGAGACCCAGTACTTC. It is translated as CASSVTGEGQETQYF.